This T cell receptor (beta chain) was identified during a study of a mutant IDH1 vaccine in newly diagnosed glioma (dated by TCRdb to the early 2020s). Background on the whole study: Vaccination began 4-6 weeks after radiotherapy alone, or alongside temozolomide cycles in the chemotherapy-containing groups. Prior to enrollment, patients had been given standard therapy consisting of radiotherapy alone, temozolomide alone, or radiochemotherapy with temozolomide, with the combination given to most patients. Longitudinal TCRB deep sequencing was done for 25 to 30 treated patients, wherever samples were available for exploratory analyses. Of the roughly 31 treated patients, roughly 62% were male and approximately 40% were female, and the mean age was approximately 40 years. Peripheral blood was drawn at six visits: V03 (baseline), V05, V07, V10, V12 and V13. The week-35 safety follow-up took place at visit V12, and the week-47 end of study took place at visit V13. Study-wide conclusions, independent of this receptor: Across multiple MHC alleles, vaccine-induced immune responses were seen in around 93% of patients. The authors stated that sample limitations prevented analyses of patient blood samples from being reproduced. Pseudoprogression seemed to be unrelated to changes in the top peripheral T cell clonotypes found by TCRB sequencing. Selection of PBMC samples for TCRB deep sequencing was based on availability.

The library was generated by the immunoSEQ multiplex PCR assay. Following the manufacturer's protocol, the hsTCRB Kit was used to amplify rearranged TCR beta chain sequences. TCRB libraries were sequenced on an Illumina MiSeq. As for the authors' bioinformatics: Demultiplexing, trimming and gene mapping were performed with the kit vendor's proprietary platform. TCRdb provides this immuneACCESS table in a form limited to in-frame rearrangements. Some clones are lacking; in checked studies, under half of them reflect an unresolved V gene, and why the rest are absent is not known. Clone size and the V and J calls come from that table; the DNA yielded D and trimming. For this sample the table gives 50,000 to 70,000 clones, of which about 86% were detected only once. The ten most abundant clones make up 1.6% of the sample. The time point label, as the study defines it: week 35, safety follow-up. Each vaccine dose was 300 ug of a 20-mer mutant IDH1 peptide in Montanide, given subcutaneously with topical imiquimod. Patients were given eight vaccinations, in weeks 1, 3, 5, 7, 11, 15, 19 and 23, which matched visits V03 through V10. All donors had newly diagnosed IDH1-mutant astrocytomas of WHO grade 3 or 4 that showed loss of nuclear ATRX. The samples were drawn from NOA16, a multicentre, single-arm, open-label phase I trial in Germany that tested a mutant IDH1 peptide vaccine in humans for the first time. The DNeasy Blood and Tissue Kit was used to extract genomic DNA from EDTA blood for TCRB sequencing.

The germline V gene (reference sequence) sets CDR1 to LNHDA and CDR2 to SQIVND. The V and J ends are trimmed by 8 bases and 7 bases, leaving 27 bases between them. Measured from the cysteine to the phenylalanine, the CDR3 is 17 residues long. Only the CDR3 DNA stays, 51 bases, in frame from base 1. A remark on this clone: No cognate antigen has been identified for it. No base quality values were provided; no much bigger clone lies one nucleotide off.

The starting material was PBMCs, obtained from a glioma patient whose treatment included an IDH1 peptide vaccine. This receptor was obtained from a man between 40 and 49 years old with glioma. Recombination connected TRBV19 to TRBJ1-5, with TRBD1 tentatively as D gene (5 bases match). For the CDR3, the sequence is CASQFRIARRVNQPQHF. The DNA reads TGTGCCAGTCAATTTCGTATCGCTCGCAGGGTTAACCAGCCCCAGCATTTT.